This is a list of T cell receptor beta chains from one sample in a study of blood T cell repertoires in COVID-19. Assay used: immunoSEQ multiplex PCR; TCRdb lists only in-frame clones, some missing. The data show roughly 30,000 clones, with approximately 85% seen just once and more than 6.5% held by the top ten. The specimen was peripheral blood. These receptors were collected from a man aged 60 to 75 with active COVID-19. CDR3s include the opening cysteine and the closing phenylalanine or tryptophan. A D gene is named only where the DNA matches it firmly. Size tells how often a clone was seen (once, few, many) or the class of an expanded clone, and some rows leave it out.

j_call clone_size d_call v_call cdr3_nt cdr3_aa
TRBJ1-5 NA NA TRBV6-5 TGTGCCAGCAGTAGGAAACCACAGGGTAATCAGCCCCAGCATTTT CASSRKPQGNQPQHF
TRBJ1-2 NA NA TRBV28 TGTGCCAGCAGTTTATCCCAGCGCCTTAACTATGGCTACACCTTC CASSLSQRLNYGYTF
TRBJ2-7 NA TRBD2 TRBV19 TGTGCCAGTAGTATAACAACTAGCGGCTCCTACGAGCAGTACTTC CASSITTSGSYEQYF
TRBJ2-7 NA TRBD2 TRBV28 TGTGCCAGCAGGAATCTAGCGGGAGTCTACGAGCAGTACTTC CASRNLAGVYEQYF
TRBJ2-3 NA TRBD2 TRBV5-8 TGTGCCAGCAGCTTGGGGCTAGCGGGAGTCCGATCAGATACGCAGTATTTT CASSLGLAGVRSDTQYF
TRBJ2-1 NA NA TRBV6-5 TGTGCCAGCAGTTATCATCTAGGATACTACAATGAGCAGTTCTTC CASSYHLGYYNEQFF
TRBJ2-1 NA TRBD2 TRBV7-9 TGTGCCAGCAGCTTGGTAGCGGGAGGTGTTGTTGAGCAGTTCTTC CASSLVAGGVVEQFF
TRBJ2-1 medium-sized TRBD1 TRBV27 TGTGCCAGCAGCCACCCGCCAGACAGGGCTGGTGAGCAGTTCTTC CASSHPPDRAGEQFF
TRBJ2-6 NA NA TRBV18 TGTGCCAGCTCACCCTCTTATAGCTCTGGGGCCAACGTCCTGACTTTC CASSPSYSSGANVLTF
TRBJ2-1 NA TRBD2 TRBV24-1 TGTGCCACCAGTGATTTCGCCTCGGGAGGAGGGTATGAGCAGTTCTTC CATSDFASGGGYEQFF
TRBJ2-7 NA NA TRBV5-6 TGTGCCAGCAGCTTGATGGCTCGCTACGAGCAGTACTTC CASSLMARYEQYF
TRBJ2-2 NA NA TRBV7-6 TGTGCCAGCAGCACTCGCACTGGCGGGGAGCTGTTTTTT CASSTRTGGELFF